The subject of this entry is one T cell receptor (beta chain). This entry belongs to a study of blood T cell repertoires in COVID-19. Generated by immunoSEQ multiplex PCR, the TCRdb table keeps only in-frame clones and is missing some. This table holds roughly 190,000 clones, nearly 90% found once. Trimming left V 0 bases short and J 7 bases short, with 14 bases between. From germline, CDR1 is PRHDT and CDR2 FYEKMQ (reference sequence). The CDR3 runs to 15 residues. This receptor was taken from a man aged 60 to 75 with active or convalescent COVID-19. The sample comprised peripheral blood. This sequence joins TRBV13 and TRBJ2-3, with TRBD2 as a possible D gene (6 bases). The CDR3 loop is CASSLGWASEYTQYF. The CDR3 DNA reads TGTGCCAGCAGCTTAGGCTGGGCTAGCGAATATACGCAGTATTTT.